This is a list of T cell receptor beta chains from one sample in a study of glioma-infiltrating T cells after dendritic cell vaccination. Profiled with immunoSEQ multiplex PCR; TCRdb holds only in-frame clones, not every one. The sample lists approximately 91,000 clones, about 81% occurring once. Here the sequenced sample was blood, taken after dendritic cell vaccination. The receptors shown here come from a human donor with glioblastoma. CDR3s include the opening cysteine and the closing phenylalanine or tryptophan. Fields, in order: clone size, V gene, D gene, J gene, CDR3 DNA, CDR3 protein. A D gene is named only where the DNA matches it firmly. The size field is filled for only some rows; it gives once, few, many or a size class.

>.|TRBV6-4|.|TRBJ2-3
TGTGCCAGCAGTGGGGCTAGCGGCACAGATACGCAGTATTTT
CASSGASGTDTQYF
>.|TRBV7-3|.|TRBJ1-1
TGTGCCAGCAGCCCCAGGGAAAACACTGAAGCTTTCTTT
CASSPRENTEAFF
>.|TRBV5-1|TRBD2|TRBJ2-1
TGCGCCAGCAGCCAACCGAGACTAGCTTCTCTGGACAATGAGCAGTTCTTC
CASSQPRLASLDNEQFF
>.|TRBV19|.|TRBJ2-7
TGTGCCAGTAGTACCTACAGGGAGGGGGAGCAGTACTTC
CASSTYREGEQYF
>.|TRBV6-1|.|TRBJ1-5
TGTGCCAGCAGTCCGGACAGTATCAATCAGCCCCAGCATTTT
CASSPDSINQPQHF
>once|TRBV6-5|.|TRBJ1-3
TGTGCCAGCAGTTACTATGCGGCGGCCTCTGGAAACACCATATATTTT
CASSYYAAASGNTIYF
>.|TRBV5-1|.|TRBJ2-2
TGCGCCAGCAGCTCTCGGAGCTCGAACACCGGGGAGCTGTTTTTT
CASSSRSSNTGELFF
>.|TRBV5-1|TRBD2|TRBJ2-1
TGCGCCAGCAGCTTGGTAGCTAGCGGGGGGGGAAACAATGAGCAGTTCTTC
CASSLVASGGGNNEQFF
>.|TRBV7-8|.|TRBJ1-5
TGTGCCAGCAGCCCATTCTATAGGGAGGGCCGAGATCAGCCCCAGCATTTT
CASSPFYREGRDQPQHF
>.|TRBV4-2|TRBD2|TRBJ2-3
TGTGCCAGCAGCCGAGCCCCCGGTACTAGCGGCACAGATACGCAGTATTTT
CASSRAPGTSGTDTQYF
>.|TRBV2|TRBD1|TRBJ1-4
TGTGCCAGCAGTGAAGACGACAGGGTAGGAGAAAAACTGTTTTTT
CASSEDDRVGEKLFF
>.|TRBV9|.|TRBJ2-6
TGTGCCAGCAGCCCTCCGGGTGGTGGGGCCAACGTCCTGACTTTC
CASSPPGGGANVLTF
>.|TRBV29-1|.|TRBJ2-1
TGCAGCGTCGGGGGTTTGGGGAGCGGCGGTTGGGATGAGCAGTTCTTC
CSVGGLGSGGWDEQFF
>.|TRBV19|TRBD2|TRBJ2-4
TGTGCCAGTAGTTCAGGGACTAGCGGACCTAATGTAAACATTCAGTACTTC
CASSSGTSGPNVNIQYF
>.|TRBV7-9|TRBD1|TRBJ2-7
TGTGCCAGCAGCACAGGAGGACAGGGGCGGAGGTCCTACGAGCAGTACTTC
CASSTGGQGRRSYEQYF
>.|TRBV28|.|TRBJ1-1
TGTGCCAGCAGTTACCCGACAGAAAAAATATTTGATGTGGACACTGAAGCTTTCTTT
CASSYPTEKIFDVDTEAFF
>.|TRBV2|TRBD1|TRBJ2-5
TGTGCCAGCAACGGAGGACAGGGGAAGACCCAGTACTTC
CASNGGQGKTQYF
>.|TRBV6-1|.|TRBJ2-2
TGTGCCAGCAGTGAACAGGGCTTCACCGGGGAGCTGTTTTTT
CASSEQGFTGELFF
>.|TRBV5-1|TRBD1|TRBJ2-5
TGCGCCACCTCGACAGGGGGCCGGGAGACCCAGTACTTC
CATSTGGRETQYF
>.|TRBV6-1|.|TRBJ2-7
TGTGCCAGCAGCCACCGATGGACAGACAACTACGAGCAGTACTTC
CASSHRWTDNYEQYF
>few|TRBV13|.|TRBJ1-3
TGTGCCAGCAGCTTAGCCCTTCGCTCTGGAAACACCATATATTTT
CASSLALRSGNTIYF
>.|TRBV10-3|.|TRBJ2-3
TGTGCCATCAGTGAGGACTCTATTCTCACAGATACGCAGTATTTT
CAISEDSILTDTQYF
>.|TRBV6-4|TRBD1|TRBJ1-6
TGTGCCAGCAGTGAGGGACAGAATTCACCCCTCCACTTT
CASSEGQNSPLHF
>.|TRBV6-5|TRBD2|TRBJ2-2
TGTGCCAGCAGTTACTCGGCGGGAGGCGGCACCGGGGAGCTGTTTTTT
CASSYSAGGGTGELFF
>.|TRBV5-1|.|TRBJ1-2
TGCGCCAGCAGCCCGATTCTACAGGATAACTATGGCTACACCTTC
CASSPILQDNYGYTF
>once|TRBV5-1|TRBD2|TRBJ2-1
TGCGCCAGCAGCTTGGACGTGTTGGGCGGGGGGGCGGTCTTC
CASSLDVLGGGAVF